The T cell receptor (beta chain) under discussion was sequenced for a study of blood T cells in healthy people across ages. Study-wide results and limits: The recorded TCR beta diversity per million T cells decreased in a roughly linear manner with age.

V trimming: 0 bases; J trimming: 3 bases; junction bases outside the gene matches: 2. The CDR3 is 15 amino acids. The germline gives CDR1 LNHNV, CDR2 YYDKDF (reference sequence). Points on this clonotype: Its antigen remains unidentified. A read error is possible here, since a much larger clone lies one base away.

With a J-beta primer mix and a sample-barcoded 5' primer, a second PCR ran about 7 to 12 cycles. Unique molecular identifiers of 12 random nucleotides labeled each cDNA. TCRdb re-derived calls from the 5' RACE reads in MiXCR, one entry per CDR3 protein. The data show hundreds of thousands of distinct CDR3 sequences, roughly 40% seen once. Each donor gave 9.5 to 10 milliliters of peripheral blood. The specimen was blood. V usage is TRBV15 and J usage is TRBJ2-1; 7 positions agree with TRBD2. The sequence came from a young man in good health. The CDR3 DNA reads TGTGCCACCAGCAGAGATGGGGGGGACTACAATGAGCAGTTCTTC. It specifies CATSRDGGDYNEQFF. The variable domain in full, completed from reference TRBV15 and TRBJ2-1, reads DAMVIQNPRYQVTQFGKPVTLSCSQTLNHNVMYWYQQKSSQAPKLLFHYYDKDFNNEADTPDNFQSRRPNTSFCFLDIRSPGLGDTAMYLCATSRDGGDYNEQFFGPGTRLTVL.